A selection of T cell receptor beta chains follows, all from one sample in a study of cytomegalovirus exposure and HLA in healthy donors. The method was immunoSEQ multiplex PCR; TCRdb's version includes in-frame clones alone and lacks a portion of them. The sample carries more than 100,000 clones, 15% to 17% recorded once. The sample comprised PBMCs. Receptors originate from a young woman in good health and CMV-seronegative. Both conserved end residues are part of each CDR3.

CDR3,V,J
CAISEVRNTEAFF,TRBV10-3,TRBJ1-1
CASRYRVVRSGANVLTF,TRBV2,TRBJ2-6
CATSRDAGQGLPEAFF,TRBV15,TRBJ1-1
CASSLGLNTEAFF,TRBV27,TRBJ1-1
CASSLGHLAEGAFF,TRBV28,TRBJ1-1
CASSYSMAGGADTQYF,TRBV6-5,TRBJ2-3
CASKGRGKDEQYF,TRBV2,TRBJ2-7
CASSTRADSYEQYF,TRBV6-6,TRBJ2-7
CASTKDRFNYGYTF,TRBV6-1,TRBJ1-2
CASSLTSGVGSGELFF,TRBV28,TRBJ2-2
CASCPGGYEQYF,TRBV28,TRBJ2-7
CASSVEGRARNTEAFF,TRBV9,TRBJ1-1
CASSQDGRENQPQHF,TRBV4-1,TRBJ1-5
CASSLGFSGQRNQETQYF,TRBV7-2,TRBJ2-5
CASSTTGPANYGYTF,TRBV7-9,TRBJ1-2
CASSPSGGVNEKLFF,TRBV5-4,TRBJ1-4
CASSRRDRPQPQHF,TRBV6-6,TRBJ1-5
CASSGTARNEKLFF,TRBV18,TRBJ1-4
CASRTGDSYEQYF,TRBV5-1,TRBJ2-7
CASRPGYGQGFEQYF,TRBV28,TRBJ2-7
CATSRSGLNQPQHF,TRBV15,TRBJ1-5
CASSLGLAGDNEQFF,TRBV7-9,TRBJ2-1
CASSESGGADTGELFF,TRBV6-4,TRBJ2-2
CASSLGATGGGYEQYF,TRBV7-3,.
CAISESGTPNTEAFF,TRBV10-3,TRBJ1-1
CASSLGRGWANVLTF,TRBV28,TRBJ2-6
CASSLVQEGGELFF,TRBV7-8,TRBJ2-2
CASSEGADQPQHF,TRBV5-1,TRBJ1-5
CATSTDRGMNTEAFF,TRBV15,TRBJ1-1
CATSRSTGGASGELFF,TRBV15,TRBJ2-2
CASSSPGRSNQPQHF,TRBV28,TRBJ1-5
CASSLDAGRTGELFF,TRBV28,TRBJ2-2
CASSLAFGTEETQYF,TRBV5-1,TRBJ2-5
CASSIDSGSNQPQHF,TRBV19,TRBJ1-5
CASSSQGGQPQHF,TRBV19,TRBJ1-5
CASRPPPGQFTEAFF,TRBV6-5,TRBJ1-1
CASSILGGMQPQHF,TRBV19,TRBJ1-5
CASSQDIGTVLNEQFF,TRBV14,TRBJ2-1
CASSETYSNQPQHF,TRBV2,TRBJ1-5
CASSQGTADTQYF,TRBV4-1,TRBJ2-3
CARSLAGTGGSEQYF,TRBV7-5,TRBJ2-7
CASSSRWLAGGAEAFF,TRBV5-6,TRBJ1-1